Included here is one TCR beta chain sequence, with context. Its antigen is as yet unknown. The sample originates from a study of T-cell memory formation after mild COVID-19. Study details: The study found TCR clusters largely donor specific.

Overall study findings and caveats: Among CD4+ contracting clones, most were CM and EM, and CD8+ ones EMRA. The appearance of some responding clones in pre-infection memory suggested that cross-reactive memory joined.

Trimming removed 0 bases at V and 0 bases at J, with 11 bases between. CDR1 is LGHNA, CDR2 YSLEER, per germline. The CDR3 runs 16 residues. Sample barcodes and UMIs were carried by the TCR alpha and TCR beta cDNA libraries that 5'RACE generated with constant-segment primers. TCRdb analysed the 5' RACE reads with MiXCR anew, one entry per CDR3 protein. The repertoire holds approximately 450,000 distinct CDR3 sequences, with 18% as singletons. This TCR was sampled from an adult woman who had mild COVID-19 (a few samples of this study predate the infection). Cell type and time point are not known. Sequencing used PBMCs or a T cell subset sorted from them (not recorded which). The chain combines TRBV4-3 with TRBJ1-1; D is unclear. CDR3 sequence (DNA): TGCGCCAGCAGCCAAGATTTGGAAGAAATGAACACTGAAGCTTTCTTT. This encodes CASSQDLEEMNTEAFF.